Included here is one T cell receptor (beta chain) sequence, with context. This receptor's antigen is unknown. Per-nucleotide qualities are absent, and no much larger clonotype sits a single base away. CD8 naive samples were obtained by positive selection for CCR7 among CD45RO-negative cells, yielding a CD45RA+CCR7+ population from which TemRA cells were excluded. The donors were healthy, HIV-negative adults who had no recently reported acute infections or vaccinations. Only Caucasian adults living in Nashville, Tennessee, USA were represented among the donors. Blood was obtained by leukapheresis, after which PBMCs were separated by Ficoll-Histopaque density gradient centrifugation and cryopreserved in liquid nitrogen vapor phase. Analytical flow cytometry was used to check the purity and quantity of each magnetically sorted T cell population. Genomic DNA was isolated from every sorted fraction and measured by UV absorbance on a Nanodrop 2000c.

The data belong to a study of shared clonotypes between healthy human individuals (dated by TCRdb to 2020 to 2022). Concerning the study at large: The cohort included three men and a couple of women between 18 and 49 years of age. For each donor, CD4 naive and CD4 memory were each given three plates, CD8 naive was given two plates, and CD8 memory was given one plate. The study deeply sequenced blood TCR repertoires of five healthy adults to estimate repertoire size and the extent of clonotype sharing between individuals. Different laboratories and diverse techniques were used to prepare libraries and sequence TCR repertoires, to increase sequencing depth and limit assay-specific biases. Leukapheresis yielded between about 0.85 and 9.5 billion PBMCs per donor.

What the study reported, not specific to this receptor: Even with the large sequencing depth, rarefaction of the sorted-subset datasets indicated that sequencing was incomplete. Only blood was sampled, and tissue TCR repertoires likely differ from those in blood. Higher generation probabilities were observed for clonotypes shared by all four sorted-subset donors than for non-shared clonotypes. Based on pairwise subsampling, the degree of clonotype sharing among donors was expected to be affected by sequencing depth. Naive subsets generally had larger estimated clonotype richness than memory subsets did. When four donors were compared, the shared fraction of clonotypes was approximately 5% for naive CD4, about 4% for naive CD8, 2.3% for memory CD4, and about 0.36% for memory CD8. Because the study included a small number of donors, the genetic and exposure-history diversity represented was limited.

The CDR3 measures 15 amino acids from cysteine to phenylalanine. The entry retains the CDR3 DNA only, 45 bases that are in frame from base 1. V is trimmed back by 3 bases and J by 8 bases, and the junction contains 9 bases that no gene match accounts for. Based on the germline V gene (reference sequence), the CDR1 and CDR2 sequences are SGHNT and YYREEE. TCR CDR3 regions were amplified from genomic DNA by multiplex PCR using the deep immunoSEQ assay. Genomic DNA extracted from each cell subset was distributed evenly over all wells of several immunoSEQ 96-well plates, and each plate served as one replicate. For sorted subsets, roughly 0.2 ug genomic DNA, equal to about 30,000 T cell genomes, was loaded into each replicate PCR. The purified libraries were quantified using a Qubit 3.0 fluorometer, sized with a Bioanalyzer 2100, and then quantified again using the KAPA Library Quantification kit. Each immunoSEQ 96-well plate was sequenced on its own single-read 150-cycle Illumina NextSeq 550 flow cell. The paper's processing steps were these. Because only junctional sequences without quality scores were contained in the immunoSEQ output, filtering matching that applied to full-length reads could not be performed. Sequences were annotated with PyIR, a Python wrapper for IgBLAST v1.9, using IMGT germline references to assign V/J genes and CDR3. Reads with weak V/J assignments (E-value above 1e-6), missing CDR3, stop codons, out-of-frame junctions, or ambiguous translated residues were removed. V3J clonotypes were defined as sequences sharing an identical inferred V gene, J gene, and CDR3 amino acid sequence. Percentage overlap between repertoires was computed as shared unique clonotypes divided by the size of the smaller repertoire. Repertoire richness was assessed with RTK rarefaction, the Chao1 estimator, and Recon v2.1 estimates of unobserved clonotypes. For all TCRbeta clonotypes obtained by the gDNA method from a few donors, generation probabilities were computed with OLGA. As stored in TCRdb, this immuneACCESS dataset retains in-frame rearrangements with V and J assigned. A fraction of the clones does not appear; measured against another copy, unresolved V genes explain less than half of the discrepancy, and the remainder lacks a known reason. V, J and clone size were drawn from that table, and D and trimming were deduced from the DNA. The table for this sample lists some 1,900,000 clones; about 94% of them were counted only once. The top ten clones comprise around 1% of the sample.

The sequence joins TRBV5-4 to TRBJ2-1; the central 9 bases match TRBD2. The origin of this receptor is a man aged 18 to 29 in good health. Sequencing used naive CD8+ T cells sorted from blood. The sample's cell subset or site label, decoded: CD45RA+CCR7+. The nucleotide sequence is given as TGTGCCAGCAGCTCTACTGCTAGCGGGATAGATGAGCAGTTCTTC. This is translated as CASSSTASGIDEQFF.